This T cell receptor beta chain was sequenced in a study of cytomegalovirus exposure and HLA in healthy donors. General study results and limits: A likely sequencing artifact accounted for one observed cluster of highly shared sequence variants.

Though nominally healthy at sampling, donors likely had unrecorded immune exposures. CDR1 is SGHRS and CDR2 is YFSETQ in the germline V gene. The CDR3 length is 18 residues. The V segment lost 4 bases and the J segment 2 bases; nucleotides outside the gene matches: 13. The PCR was carried out with 60 Vbeta primers and 13 Jbeta primers. The data were produced by immunoSEQ multiplex PCR, yet TCRdb's version contains in-frame clones alone and is incomplete. The table lists about 170,000 clones, about 76% of them singletons, with approximately 2% in the top ten. As for this clone: Its antigen remains unidentified.

Sequenced material: PBMCs. V gene TRBV5-1 combines with J gene TRBJ2-3; 10 bases fit TRBD2. This sequence was found in a female donor in good health and CMV-seronegative. CDR3 DNA sequence: TGCGCCAGCAGCCCCCGGGTAGCGGGAGGAAGAGTCACAGATACGCAGTATTTT. Its translation is CASSPRVAGGRVTDTQYF.